The following is a T cell receptor (beta chain) sequence with its context. The sample comes from a study of blood T cell repertoires in COVID-19. This CDR3 has 15 residues. The germline gives CDR1 LNHDA, CDR2 SQIVND (reference sequence). The J segment lost 5 bases and the V segment lost 4 bases, leaving 7 bases of the junction unmatched. Per the study methods: Cell counts per sample came from amplifying reference gene primers. The assay was immunoSEQ multiplex PCR, and TCRdb's table has in-frame clones only and misses some. V and J calls and clone size are given by that table; D and trimming were obtained from the DNA. The sample comprises roughly 400,000 clones, about nine tenths of which are singletons, and about 0.6% rests with the top ten.

This receptor was taken from a man between 18 and 35 years old who had recovered from COVID-19. Sequencing used PBMCs or T cells enriched from blood (not recorded which). The chain uses TRBV19 and TRBJ2-2; 7 nucleotides align to TRBD2. The CDR3 DNA reads TGTGCCAGTAGTAAAGCGGGACCTGGAACCGGGGAGCTGTTTTTT. Protein sequence: CASSKAGPGTGELFF.